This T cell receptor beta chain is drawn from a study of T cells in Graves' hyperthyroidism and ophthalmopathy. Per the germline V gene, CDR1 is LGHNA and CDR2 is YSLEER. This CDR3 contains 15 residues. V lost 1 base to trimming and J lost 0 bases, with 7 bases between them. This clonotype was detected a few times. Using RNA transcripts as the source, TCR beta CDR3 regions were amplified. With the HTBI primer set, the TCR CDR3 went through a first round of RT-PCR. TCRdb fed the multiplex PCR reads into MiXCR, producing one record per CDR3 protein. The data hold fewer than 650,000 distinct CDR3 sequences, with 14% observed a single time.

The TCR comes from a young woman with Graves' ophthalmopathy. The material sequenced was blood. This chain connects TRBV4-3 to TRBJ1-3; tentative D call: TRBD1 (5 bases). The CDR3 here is CASSQGGYSGNTIYF. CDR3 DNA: TGCGCCAGCAGCCAAGGGGGGTACTCTGGAAACACCATATATTTT.